These 3 T cell receptor beta chains were sequenced from one sample in a study of PD-1 blockade in classical Hodgkin lymphoma. Produced via immunoSEQ multiplex PCR; TCRdb's table is partial and in-frame only. Of around 15,000 clones in the sample, approximately 64% are singletons; the top ten hold approximately 8.3%. Every patient had relapsed following autologous stem cell transplantation, and cohorts differed in brentuximab vedotin exposure. Sequenced material: peripheral blood mononuclear cells (PBMCs), taken before the second cycle of nivolumab. The receptors were gathered from a human donor with classical Hodgkin lymphoma.

Here the CDR3 reads CASSLWRSVMTVGMNEQFF. For the CDR3, the DNA is TGTGCCAGCAGCTTATGGAGATCGGTGATGACAGTTGGGATGAATGAGCAGTTCTTC. V is TRBV7-9 and J is TRBJ2-1, with D possibly TRBD1 on 5 matching bases. In germline, CDR1 is SEHNR, CDR2 FQNEAQ (reference sequence). V was cut by 2 bases and J by 7 bases, with 27 bases left in between. CDR3 length: 19 amino acids.

This clone is medium-sized within its sample. The chain combines TRBV29-1 with TRBJ2-1; D call uncertain. Trimming took 1 base from V and 0 from J, leaving 4 bases between them. This CDR3 comprises 13 residues. Germline V lookup: CDR1 SQVTM, CDR2 ANQGSEA. CDR3 DNA: TGCAGCGTTGAAGGATACTCCTACAATGAGCAGTTCTTC. It encodes CSVEGYSYNEQFF.

This clone has just one count. The genes are TRBV11-3 and TRBJ2-2, with D possibly being TRBD1 (6 bases). V lost 4 bases to trimming and J lost 2 bases, with 8 bases between them. The V gene's germline CDR1 is SGHNT and CDR2 YENEEA. This CDR3 is built from 14 residues. The CDR3 region has the DNA TGTGCCAGCAGCTCGGACAGCAACACCGGGGAGCTGTTTTTT. Protein product: CASSSDSNTGELFF.